This T cell receptor beta chain was obtained from a study of blood T cell repertoires in COVID-19 (dated by TCRdb to 2019 to 2021). Regarding the study in general: Samples covering the acute and convalescent phases of COVID-19 were provided by collaborators in the United States, Italy and Spain. Where available, HLA class I and class II types were obtained from metadata supplied by the sample provider rather than from assay-based typing. A freely available public database, intended as a resource for researchers studying the immune response to SARS-CoV-2, is where the repertoires were released. The dataset comprised deeply sampled blood TCRbeta repertoires from subjects exposed to, actively infected with, or recovered from COVID-19. The prospective study material was composed of cDNA or gDNA derived from T cells, B-cell-depleted T cells, or PBMCs. Nearly every sample came with metadata listing a de-identified subject ID, COVID-19 status, age in years and sex. The samples were drawn from two sources: the first 160 participants of the ongoing ImmuneRACE study, and 950 to 1,500 subjects contributed by 6 global collaborators. Study-wide conclusions, independent of this receptor: How much clinical and demographic metadata was included differed by source and by participant, and the metadata was provided uncurated.

A remark on this clone: The target of this receptor is not known. Qualities for individual bases were not recorded, and no much larger clone is one base off.

Based on the germline V gene (reference sequence), the CDR1 and CDR2 sequences are MNHEY and SMNVEV. Trimming leaves V shorter by 0 bases and J shorter by 5 bases, with the junction holding 4 bases beyond the gene matches. The CDR3 runs 15 residues from the cysteine to the phenylalanine. The DNA shown is the 45-base CDR3, in frame from base 1. The immunoSEQ Assay, a bias-controlled multiplex PCR, was used to amplify TCRbeta CDR3 regions from genomic DNA. In the authors' own workflow: Nucleated cell counts per sample were estimated from amplification of reference gene primers within the assay. Sequence reads were collapsed and filtered to measure the absolute abundance of every unique TCRbeta CDR3 rearrangement. For each sample, productive Simpson clonality was calculated as the square root of Simpson's diversity index across productive rearrangements. Not all clones reach the TCRdb copy of this immuneACCESS table, which keeps in-frame sequences only. Checked studies attribute under half of the gap to unresolved V genes and leave the rest unexplained. That table supplies the V and J calls and clone size; D and trimming were determined from the DNA. This sample holds about 400,000 clones; approximately 88% were observed only once. More than 1% of the sample lies in the top ten.

Each collaborating institution followed its own protocols to collect whole blood in K2EDTA tubes. For TCRbeta analysis, collaborators shipped samples in one of three forms: frozen whole blood, isolated PBMCs, or DNA extracted from either of those sample types. The TCR was taken from a man aged 40-55 years with acute or convalescent COVID-19. The sequenced sample was peripheral blood. This sequence uses TRBV27 and TRBJ1-5; 7 central bases correspond to TRBD1. In nucleotide form, the sequence is TGTGCCAGCAGTTTATCAGGAGGGGGCTATCAGCCCCAGCATTTT. This encodes CASSLSGGGYQPQHF.